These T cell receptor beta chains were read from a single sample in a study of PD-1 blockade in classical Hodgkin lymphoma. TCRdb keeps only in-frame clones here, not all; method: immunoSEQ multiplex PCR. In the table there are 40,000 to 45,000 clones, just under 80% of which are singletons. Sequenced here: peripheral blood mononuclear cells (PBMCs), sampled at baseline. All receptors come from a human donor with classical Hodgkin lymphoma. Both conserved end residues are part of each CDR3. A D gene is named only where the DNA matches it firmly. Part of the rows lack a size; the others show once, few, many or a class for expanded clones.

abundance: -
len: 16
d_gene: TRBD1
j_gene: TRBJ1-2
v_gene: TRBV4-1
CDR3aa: CASSRQQGGQGNGYTF
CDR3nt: TGCGCCAGCAGCCGCCAACAGGGGGGACAGGGGAATGGCTACACCTTC

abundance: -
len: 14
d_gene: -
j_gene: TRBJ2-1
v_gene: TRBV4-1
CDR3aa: CASSLLGDYNEQFF
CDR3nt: TGCGCCAGCAGCCTGTTGGGAGATTACAATGAGCAGTTCTTC

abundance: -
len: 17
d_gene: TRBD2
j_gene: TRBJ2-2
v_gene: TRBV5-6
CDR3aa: CASSLGRSGSLTGELFF
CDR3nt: TGTGCCAGCAGCTTAGGCCGTAGCGGGAGTCTCACCGGGGAGCTGTTTTTT

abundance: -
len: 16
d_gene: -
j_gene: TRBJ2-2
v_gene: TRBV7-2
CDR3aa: CASSHVGRGNTGELFF
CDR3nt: TGTGCCAGCAGCCACGTGGGCAGGGGGAACACCGGGGAGCTGTTTTTT

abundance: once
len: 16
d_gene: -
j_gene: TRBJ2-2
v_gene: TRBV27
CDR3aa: CASSLVQILGTGELFF
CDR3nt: TGTGCCAGCAGTTTAGTCCAAATACTCGGCACCGGGGAGCTGTTTTTT

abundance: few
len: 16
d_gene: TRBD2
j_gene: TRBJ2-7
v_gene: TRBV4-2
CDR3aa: CASSLERGGLKYEQYF
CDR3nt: TGTGCCAGCAGCTTGGAGCGGGGGGGCCTAAAATACGAGCAGTACTTC

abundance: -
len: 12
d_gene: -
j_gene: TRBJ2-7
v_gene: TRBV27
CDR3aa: CASSSSFNEQYF
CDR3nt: TGTGCCAGCAGTTCCAGTTTCAACGAGCAGTACTTC

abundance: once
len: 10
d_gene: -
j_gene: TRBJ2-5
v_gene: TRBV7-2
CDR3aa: CASSLETQYF
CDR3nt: TGTGCCAGCAGCTTAGAGACCCAGTACTTC

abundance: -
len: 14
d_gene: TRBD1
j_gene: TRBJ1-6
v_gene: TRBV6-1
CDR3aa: CASSEVQGNSPLHF
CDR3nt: TGTGCCAGCAGTGAAGTACAGGGGAATTCACCCCTCCACTTT

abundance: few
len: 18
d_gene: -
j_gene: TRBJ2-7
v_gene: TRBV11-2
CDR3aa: CASSSPDWGGALDGEQYF
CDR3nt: TGTGCCAGCAGCTCCCCCGATTGGGGGGGGGCCCTTGATGGCGAGCAGTACTTC

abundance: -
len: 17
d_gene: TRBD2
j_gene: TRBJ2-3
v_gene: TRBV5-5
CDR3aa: CASSFETSGGFTDTQYF
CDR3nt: TGTGCCAGCAGCTTCGAGACTAGCGGGGGGTTCACAGATACGCAGTATTTT

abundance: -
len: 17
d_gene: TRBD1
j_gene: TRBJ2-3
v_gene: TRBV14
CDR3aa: CASSLRTGVGSTDTQYF
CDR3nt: TGTGCCAGCAGCCTGAGGACAGGGGTTGGGAGCACAGATACGCAGTATTTT

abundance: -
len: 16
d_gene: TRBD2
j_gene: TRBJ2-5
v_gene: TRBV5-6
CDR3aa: CASSGLAGGHQETQYF
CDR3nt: TGTGCCAGCAGCGGGCTAGCGGGGGGCCACCAAGAGACCCAGTACTTC

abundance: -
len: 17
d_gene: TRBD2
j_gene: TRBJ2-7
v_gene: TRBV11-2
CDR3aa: CASSFRLAGALTYEQYF
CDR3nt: TGTGCCAGCAGCTTCCGACTAGCGGGGGCGCTTACCTACGAGCAGTACTTC

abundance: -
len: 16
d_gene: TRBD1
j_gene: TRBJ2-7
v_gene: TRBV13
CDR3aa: CASSYSKGQGGYEQYF
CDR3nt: TGTGCCAGCAGTTACTCGAAGGGACAGGGGGGTTACGAGCAGTACTTC

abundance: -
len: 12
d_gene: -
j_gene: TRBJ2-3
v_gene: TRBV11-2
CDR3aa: CASSTSTDTQYF
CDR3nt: TGTGCCAGCAGCACCAGCACAGATACGCAGTATTTT

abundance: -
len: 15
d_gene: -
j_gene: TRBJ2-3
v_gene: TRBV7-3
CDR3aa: CASSLTRDSTDTQYF
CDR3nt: TGTGCCAGCAGCCTCACGAGGGATAGCACAGATACGCAGTATTTT

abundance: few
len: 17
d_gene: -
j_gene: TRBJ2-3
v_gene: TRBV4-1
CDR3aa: CASSQDAAERGTDTQYF
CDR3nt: TGCGCCAGCAGCCAAGACGCCGCGGAGCGGGGCACAGATACGCAGTATTTT

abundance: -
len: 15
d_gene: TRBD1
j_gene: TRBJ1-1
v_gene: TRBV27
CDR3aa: CASSSQGAPRTEAFF
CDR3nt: TGTGCCAGCAGTTCCCAGGGGGCGCCGAGGACTGAAGCTTTCTTT

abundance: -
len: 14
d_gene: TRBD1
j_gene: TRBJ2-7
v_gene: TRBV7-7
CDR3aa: CASSPNRDSYEQYF
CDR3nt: TGTGCCAGCAGCCCCAACAGGGACAGCTACGAGCAGTACTTC

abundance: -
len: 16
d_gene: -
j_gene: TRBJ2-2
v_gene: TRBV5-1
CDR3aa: CASSGGISAAYGELFF
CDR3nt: TGCGCCAGCAGCGGGGGGATTTCCGCCGCATACGGGGAGCTGTTTTTT

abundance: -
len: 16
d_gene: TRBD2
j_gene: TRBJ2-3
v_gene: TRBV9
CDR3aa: CASSVLLRGGTDTQYF
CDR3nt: TGTGCCAGCAGCGTACTACTACGGGGGGGCACAGATACGCAGTATTTT

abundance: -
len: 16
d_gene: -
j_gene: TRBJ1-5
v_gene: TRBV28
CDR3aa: CASSLHTAGGYQPQHF
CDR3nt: TGTGCCAGCAGTTTACATACAGCCGGAGGATATCAGCCCCAGCATTTT

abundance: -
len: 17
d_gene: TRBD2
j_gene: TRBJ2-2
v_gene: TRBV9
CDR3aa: CASSLTPGGLNTGELFF
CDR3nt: TGTGCCAGCAGCCTCACCCCCGGGGGGTTGAACACCGGGGAGCTGTTTTTT

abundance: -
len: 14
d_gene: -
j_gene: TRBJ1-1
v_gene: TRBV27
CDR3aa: CASSLDRISVEAFF
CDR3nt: TGTGCCAGCAGTTTGGACCGAATATCAGTTGAAGCTTTCTTT

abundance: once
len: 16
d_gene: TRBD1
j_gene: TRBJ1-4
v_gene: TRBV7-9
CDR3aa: CASSLAPGTGYEKLFF
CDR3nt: TGTGCCAGCAGCTTAGCCCCCGGGACAGGGTACGAAAAACTGTTTTTT

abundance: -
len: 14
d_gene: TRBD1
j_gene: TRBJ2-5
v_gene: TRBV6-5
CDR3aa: CASSYTGETETQYF
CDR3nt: TGTGCCAGCAGTTATACAGGGGAGACGGAGACCCAGTACTTC

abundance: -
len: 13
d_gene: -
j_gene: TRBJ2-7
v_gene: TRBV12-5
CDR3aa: CASGFIRTDEQYF
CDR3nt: TGTGCTAGTGGTTTTATCCGGACCGACGAGCAGTACTTC

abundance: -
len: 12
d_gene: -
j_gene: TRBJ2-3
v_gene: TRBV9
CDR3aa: CASSVAADTQYF
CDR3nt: TGTGCCAGCAGCGTAGCGGCAGATACGCAGTATTTT

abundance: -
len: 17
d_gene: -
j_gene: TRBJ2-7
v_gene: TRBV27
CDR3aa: CASNTFYSGYVTYEQYF
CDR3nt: TGTGCCAGCAACACATTCTACTCAGGGTACGTGACCTACGAGCAGTACTTC

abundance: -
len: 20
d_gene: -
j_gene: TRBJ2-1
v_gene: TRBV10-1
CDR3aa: CASEEGDREEGCKENNEQFF
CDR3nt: TGCGCCAGCGAGGAGGGTGACAGGGAAGAAGGTTGTAAGGAGAACAATGAGCAGTTCTTC

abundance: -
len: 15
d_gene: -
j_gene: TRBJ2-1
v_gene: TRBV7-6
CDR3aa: CASSPREGSYNEQFF
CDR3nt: TGTGCCAGCAGCCCTCGTGAGGGCTCCTACAATGAGCAGTTCTTC

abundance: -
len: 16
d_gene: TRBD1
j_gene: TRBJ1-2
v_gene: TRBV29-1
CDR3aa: CSVVPGQGRAPGGYTF
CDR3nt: TGCAGCGTTGTCCCCGGACAGGGACGGGCCCCAGGGGGCTACACCTTC

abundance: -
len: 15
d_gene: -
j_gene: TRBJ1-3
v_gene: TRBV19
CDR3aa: CASTVGQNSGNTIYF
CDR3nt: TGTGCCAGTACGGTTGGCCAGAACTCTGGAAACACCATATATTTT

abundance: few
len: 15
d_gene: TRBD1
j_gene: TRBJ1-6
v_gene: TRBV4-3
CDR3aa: CASSQDRAGGSPLHF
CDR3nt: TGCGCCAGCAGCCAAGATAGGGCAGGGGGTTCACCCCTCCACTTT

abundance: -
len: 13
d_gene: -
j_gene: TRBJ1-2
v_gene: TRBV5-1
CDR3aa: CASTHGFSYGYTF
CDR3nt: TGCGCCAGCACCCACGGTTTCTCTTATGGCTACACCTTC

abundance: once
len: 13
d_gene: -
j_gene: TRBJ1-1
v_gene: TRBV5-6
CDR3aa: CASSSGPGTEAFF
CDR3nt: TGTGCCAGCAGCTCCGGCCCCGGGACTGAAGCTTTCTTT

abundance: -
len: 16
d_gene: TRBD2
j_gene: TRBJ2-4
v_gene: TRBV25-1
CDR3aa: CASTELGGGASNIQYF
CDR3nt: TGTGCCAGCACTGAACTGGGCGGGGGGGCATCAAACATTCAGTACTTC

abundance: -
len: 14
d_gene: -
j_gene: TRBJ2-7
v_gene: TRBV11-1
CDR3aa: CASSLGGGGHEQYF
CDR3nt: TGTGCCAGCAGCTTAGGGGGAGGGGGCCACGAGCAGTACTTC

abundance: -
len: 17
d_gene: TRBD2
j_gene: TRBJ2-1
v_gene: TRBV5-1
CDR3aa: CASSLRPAGDFYNEQFF
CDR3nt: TGCGCCAGCAGCTTGCGCCCAGCGGGGGACTTCTACAATGAGCAGTTCTTC

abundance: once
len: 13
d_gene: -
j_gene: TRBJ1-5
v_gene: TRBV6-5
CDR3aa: CASSYGIGQPQHF
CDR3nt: TGTGCCAGCAGTTACGGGATAGGTCAGCCCCAGCATTTT

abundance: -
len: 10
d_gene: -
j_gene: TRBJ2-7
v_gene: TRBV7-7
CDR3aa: CASSEYEQYF
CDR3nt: TGTGCCAGCAGCGAATACGAGCAGTACTTC

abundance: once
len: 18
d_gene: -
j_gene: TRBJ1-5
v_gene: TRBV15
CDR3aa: CATSSIRDGWYSNQPQHF
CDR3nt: TGTGCCACCAGCAGTATCCGGGACGGATGGTATAGCAATCAGCCCCAGCATTTT

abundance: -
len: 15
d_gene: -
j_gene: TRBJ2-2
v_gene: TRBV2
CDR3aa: CASSTTRGRTGELFF
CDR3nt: TGTGCCAGCAGCACGACTAGAGGAAGAACCGGGGAGCTGTTTTTT

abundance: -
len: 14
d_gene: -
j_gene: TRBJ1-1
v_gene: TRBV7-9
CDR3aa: CASSLSHLNTEAFF
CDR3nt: TGTGCCAGCAGCTTATCACACCTGAACACTGAAGCTTTCTTT

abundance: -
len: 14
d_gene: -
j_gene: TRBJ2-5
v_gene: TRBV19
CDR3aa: CASSIRDGGETQYF
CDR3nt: TGTGCCAGTAGTATCAGGGATGGTGGAGAGACCCAGTACTTC

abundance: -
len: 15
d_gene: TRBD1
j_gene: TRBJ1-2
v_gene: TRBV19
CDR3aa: CASSSPSRGKDGYTF
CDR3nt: TGTGCCAGTAGTTCTCCCTCCAGGGGGAAGGATGGCTACACCTTC